This T cell receptor (beta chain) came from a study of blood T cell repertoires in COVID-19. The protocol was immunoSEQ multiplex PCR, while the TCRdb copy is restricted to in-frame clones and leaves out a portion. Of fewer than 300,000 clones in the sample, roughly 85% are singletons; the top ten hold about 3.4%. The CDR3 sequence is 13 residues long. The germline gives CDR1 LNHDA, CDR2 SQIVND (reference sequence). V lost 3 bases, J lost 4 bases, and 8 bases lay in between. The chain is built from TRBV19 and TRBJ2-3, with D unclear. The sample comprised peripheral blood. The receptor was isolated from a woman younger than 35 with acute or convalescent COVID-19. The CDR3 loop reads CASSIGVADTQYF. CDR3 DNA: TGTGCCAGTAGTATCGGTGTAGCAGATACGCAGTATTTT.